This T cell receptor (beta chain) came from a study of cytomegalovirus exposure and HLA in healthy donors. Study-wide background: The Caucasian-associated ancestry cluster held around 81% of a few hundred genotyped donors. Notes on the study in general: Immune exposure data for these donors was limited to CMV serostatus. Sequencing probably produced one cluster of sequence variants that were highly shared. Among the CMV-associated chains, a few were confirmed in vitro as specific for CMV antigens.

Germline assignment: CDR1 LGHNA and CDR2 YNFKEQ. CDR3 size: 13 residues. Between the trimmed V and J ends, which lost 3 bases and 8 bases, there was a span of 11 bases. The PCR ran on 60 Vbeta and 13 Jbeta primers. Sequenced by immunoSEQ multiplex PCR; TCRdb stores in-frame clones only, minus some. The sample consists of 200,000 or so clones, more than 75% of them appearing once. This clone was seen just once. The antigen is unknown. The receptor was derived from a girl less than two years old in good health and CMV-seronegative. The chain combines TRBV4-2 with TRBJ2-1; D gene unclear. Sequences were obtained from PBMCs. The CDR3 here is CASSHWANHEQFF. The DNA for the CDR3 is TGTGCCAGCAGCCATTGGGCGAATCATGAGCAGTTCTTC.